A selection of T cell receptor beta chains follows, all from one sample in a study of blood T cell repertoires in COVID-19. This table comes from immunoSEQ multiplex PCR, and its TCRdb copy is limited to in-frame clones, with some not included. The data hold tens of thousands of clones, with over 90% observed a single time. Sequences were obtained from peripheral blood. These TCRs come from a man aged 60 to 75 with active or convalescent COVID-19. Both conserved end residues are part of each CDR3. The order of the fields is J gene, clone size, V gene, D gene, CDR3 protein, CDR3 DNA. A D gene is named only where the DNA matches it firmly. Size tells how often a clone was seen (once, few, many) or the class of an expanded clone, and some rows leave it out.

j_gene: TRBJ2-3
abundance: -
v_gene: TRBV6-2/TRBV6-3
d_gene: TRBD1
CDR3aa: CASSKRQGGTDTQYF
CDR3nt: TGTGCCAGCAGTAAGAGACAGGGGGGCACAGATACGCAGTATTTT

j_gene: TRBJ2-7
abundance: -
v_gene: TRBV9
d_gene: -
CDR3aa: CASSVARAGEMYEQYF
CDR3nt: TGTGCCAGCAGCGTAGCTCGGGCAGGGGAGATGTACGAGCAGTACTTC

j_gene: TRBJ1-2
abundance: -
v_gene: TRBV27
d_gene: -
CDR3aa: CASSWGREAYGYTF
CDR3nt: TGTGCCAGCAGTTGGGGCCGAGAGGCCTATGGCTACACCTTC

j_gene: TRBJ1-2
abundance: -
v_gene: TRBV6-6
d_gene: TRBD1
CDR3aa: CASSYPGGQGSRGYTF
CDR3nt: TGTGCCAGCAGTTACCCGGGGGGACAGGGGAGTAGAGGCTACACCTTC

j_gene: TRBJ1-2
abundance: -
v_gene: TRBV3-1/TRBV3-2
d_gene: -
CDR3aa: CASSRGFGYTF
CDR3nt: TGTGCCAGCAGCCGAGGGTTTGGCTACACCTTC

j_gene: TRBJ1-2
abundance: once
v_gene: TRBV6-6
d_gene: -
CDR3aa: CASREQGSYGYTF
CDR3nt: TGTGCCAGCAGAGAGCAGGGAAGCTATGGCTACACCTTC

j_gene: TRBJ2-4
abundance: -
v_gene: TRBV7-2
d_gene: TRBD1
CDR3aa: CASSLNRGWENIQYF
CDR3nt: TGTGCCAGCAGCTTAAACAGGGGGTGGGAAAACATTCAGTACTTC

j_gene: TRBJ1-4
abundance: -
v_gene: TRBV6-5
d_gene: -
CDR3aa: CASSYGAAVPNEKLFF
CDR3nt: TGTGCCAGCAGTTATGGAGCTGCTGTCCCAAATGAAAAACTGTTTTTT

j_gene: TRBJ2-1
abundance: -
v_gene: TRBV7-2
d_gene: TRBD2
CDR3aa: CASSLSRTSGAYNEQFF
CDR3nt: TGTGCCAGCAGCTTATCAAGGACTAGCGGCGCCTACAATGAGCAGTTCTTC

j_gene: TRBJ1-1
abundance: -
v_gene: TRBV6-5
d_gene: -
CDR3aa: CASSYSPRELAIEAFF
CDR3nt: TGTGCCAGCAGTTACTCCCCAAGGGAGTTGGCTATTGAAGCTTTCTTT

j_gene: TRBJ1-1
abundance: -
v_gene: TRBV18
d_gene: -
CDR3aa: CASSPQGDTEAFF
CDR3nt: TGTGCCAGCTCACCACAGGGGGACACTGAAGCTTTCTTT

j_gene: TRBJ1-2
abundance: few
v_gene: TRBV9
d_gene: TRBD1
CDR3aa: CASSVGDRVGDLYGYTF
CDR3nt: TGTGCCAGCAGCGTAGGGGACAGGGTGGGGGACCTCTATGGCTACACCTTC

j_gene: TRBJ2-7
abundance: -
v_gene: TRBV3-1/TRBV3-2
d_gene: TRBD1
CDR3aa: CASSPGQGNYEQYF
CDR3nt: TGTGCCAGCAGCCCGGGACAGGGGAACTACGAGCAGTACTTC

j_gene: TRBJ2-1
abundance: once
v_gene: TRBV2
d_gene: TRBD1
CDR3aa: CASRGQGGPYEQFF
CDR3nt: TGTGCCAGCAGAGGACAGGGTGGGCCCTATGAGCAGTTCTTC

j_gene: TRBJ1-1
abundance: -
v_gene: TRBV19
d_gene: TRBD1
CDR3aa: CASRGDSQPNTEAFF
CDR3nt: TGTGCCAGTAGGGGGGACAGCCAACCGAACACTGAAGCTTTCTTT

j_gene: TRBJ1-4
abundance: -
v_gene: TRBV5-1
d_gene: TRBD1
CDR3aa: CASSTGTGSEKLFF
CDR3nt: TGCGCCAGCAGCACAGGGACAGGGAGTGAAAAACTGTTTTTT

j_gene: TRBJ2-1
abundance: few
v_gene: TRBV10-1
d_gene: -
CDR3aa: CASSATVQGWDNEQFF
CDR3nt: TGCGCCAGCAGTGCCACCGTACAGGGTTGGGACAATGAGCAGTTCTTC

j_gene: TRBJ1-1
abundance: -
v_gene: TRBV2
d_gene: -
CDR3aa: CASIAAAKNTEAFF
CDR3nt: TGTGCCAGCATAGCGGCAGCCAAGAACACTGAAGCTTTCTTT